A single sample gave rise to the 14 T cell receptor beta chains below, sequenced in a study of blood T cells in healthy people across ages (dated by TCRdb to 2014 to 2015). Libraries were built with 5' RACE. Sequencing was carried out with an Illumina HiSeq 2500. The second PCR ran for about 6 to 11 cycles and used a J-beta primer mix along with a sample-barcoded 5' primer. The public sequencing data were trimmed at Q25 with fastp and processed into clonotypes with MiXCR by TCRdb, which kept only in-frame beta chains. Rows are combined by CDR3 protein, so each entry shows the most common genes and DNA. This sample holds some 930,000 distinct CDR3 sequences; 25% to 35% were observed only once. 10% of the sample is taken by the ten largest. The sample was also reused in another study, on T cells of mothers and their children.

Sequences were obtained from blood. These receptors all stem from a woman in her thirties or forties in good health.

The gene calls are TRBV14 and TRBJ2-7; D is undetermined. The CDR3 covers 15 residues. Trimming removed 1 base from V and 2 bases from J, with 12 bases in between. Germline V gene sequence: CDR1 SGHDN, CDR2 FVKESK. The CDR3 region is CASSQGPLVAYEQYF. The CDR3 region has the DNA TGTGCCAGCAGCCAAGGCCCCTTGGTTGCCTACGAGCAGTACTTC.

This clonotype was recorded a few times. J is TRBJ2-1 and V is TRBV7-2; 10 bases fit TRBD1. V was clipped by 5 bases and J by 7 bases; unmatched bases: 11. The CDR3 spans 16 residues. Germline CDR1 reads SGHTA; CDR2 reads FQGNSA. The CDR3: CASSGRDRGFGNEQFF. CDR3 bases: TGTGCCAGCAGCGGTCGGGACAGGGGCTTTGGAAATGAGCAGTTCTTC.

The sample holds many counts of this clonotype. The chain combines TRBV12-3 or TRBV12-4 with TRBJ2-6; D may be TRBD1 (7 bases). The CDR3 is 16 amino acids. The ends were cut back, 5 bases at V and 0 bases at J, with 11 bases in the middle. The CDR3 reads CASSRGTASGANVLTF. As DNA, the CDR3 is TGTGCCAGCAGTCGCGGGACAGCCTCTGGGGCCAACGTCCTGACTTTC.

This clonotype came up many times. The chain links TRBV19 to TRBJ2-7, with D perhaps matching TRBD1 or TRBD2 (5 bases each). Germline assignment: CDR1 LNHDA and CDR2 SQIVND (reference sequence). The CDR3 extends over 14 amino acids. With 1 base removed from V and 6 bases from J, the gap between germline ends came to 13 bases. The CDR3 spells CASSIAVRGREQYF. The CDR3 DNA reads TGTGCCAGTAGTATAGCGGTAAGGGGACGCGAGCAGTACTTC.

The chain has TRBV7-2 and TRBJ2-4, with TRBD2 matching 7 bases. The J call may be in error: the DNA end matches TRBJ2-7 better. The CDR3 totals 14 residues. The germline V gene encodes CDR1 SGHTA and CDR2 FQGNSA. The CDR3 sequence: CASSLESGENEQYF. CDR3 nucleotides: TGTGCCAGCAGCTTAGAGAGCGGGGAAAACGAGCAGTACTTC.

This clonotype was seen only a few times. The chain recombines TRBV28 with TRBJ2-4; 7 bases are shared with TRBD1. Matching the DNA end better, TRBJ2-7 makes the J call doubtful. The CDR3 loop spans 14 amino acids. CDR1 is MDHEN and CDR2 is SYDVKM in the germline V gene. The DNA for the CDR3 is TGTGCCAGCAGTGACGGGACAGCCATCTACGAGCAGTACTTC. It yields the protein CASSDGTAIYEQYF.

This clonotype was seen a handful of times. V and J are TRBV7-9 and TRBJ1-1; weak D call: TRBD1 (5 bases). The CDR3 is made up of 18 amino acids. V was trimmed by 1 base and J by 0 bases, leaving 18 bases between them. From germline, CDR1 is SEHNR and CDR2 FQNEAQ (reference sequence). CDR3 sequence: CASSLGMSYGRVNTEAFF. In nucleotides, the CDR3 is TGTGCCAGCAGCTTAGGAATGAGTTATGGCAGGGTGAACACTGAAGCTTTCTTT. The whole variable domain, filled in from reference TRBV7-9 and TRBJ1-1, reads DTGVSQNPRHKITKRGQNVTFRCDPISEHNRLYWYRQTLGQGPEFLTYFQNEAQLEKSRLLSDRFSAERPKGSFSTLEIQRTEQGDSAMYLCASSLGMSYGRVNTEAFFGQGTRLTVV.

This clonotype was seen a few times. The chain carries TRBV3-1 and TRBJ2-3; 7 bases line up with TRBD1. After removal of 8 bases from V and 7 bases from J, the junction contained 6 bases not matched to a gene. The CDR3 extends over 12 amino acids. The V gene's germline CDR1 is LGHDT and CDR2 YNNKEL (reference sequence). For the CDR3, the DNA is TGTGCCAGCGAAGGGGGCAGTTATACGCAGTATTTT. Amino acid sequence: CASEGGSYTQYF.

This clonotype was observed many times. The J gene is TRBJ1-2, the V gene TRBV27; D may be TRBD1 (5 bases). V was clipped by 6 bases and J by 6 bases, with 14 bases between them. Germline V lookup: CDR1 MNHEY, CDR2 SMNVEV (reference sequence). The CDR3 consists of 13 residues. The CDR3 reads CASRVSQGDGYTF. CDR3 sequence (DNA): TGTGCCAGCAGAGTGTCGCAGGGTGATGGCTACACCTTC.

The sample holds a few counts of this clonotype. This chain links TRBV20-1 with TRBJ2-1; D may be TRBD1 (5 bases). The CDR3 consists of 12 residues. V lost 6 bases and J 5 bases, leaving 11 bases between the germline ends. The V gene's germline CDR1 is DFQATT and CDR2 SNEGSKA (reference sequence). The DNA of the CDR3 is TGCAGTGCCCTGAAGGGGAACAATGAGCAGTTCTTC. Amino acids: CSALKGNNEQFF.

V usage is TRBV2 and J usage is TRBJ2-3; D is perhaps TRBD1 or TRBD2 (5 bases each). V shed 8 bases and J shed 0 bases, with 15 bases lying between them. Germline V lookup: CDR1 SNHLY, CDR2 FYNNEI. The CDR3 spans 15 residues. The CDR3 bases are TGTGCCAGCCTGGGACGCCAAGTTAGCACAGATACGCAGTATTTT. The encoded protein is CASLGRQVSTDTQYF.

The rearrangement links TRBV4-1 to TRBJ1-5, with 9 bases that match TRBD1. V dropped 2 bases and J dropped 6; count of bases not matched to a gene: 8. This CDR3 contains 16 residues. Per the germline V gene, CDR1 is MGHRA and CDR2 is YSYEKL. The CDR3 bases are TGCGCCAGCAGCCAAAATTTGGACAGGGGTGGTCAGCCCCAGCATTTT. Protein sequence: CASSQNLDRGGQPQHF.

The genes are TRBV29-1 and TRBJ2-3; 12 bases line up with TRBD2. Germline loops: CDR1 SQVTM, CDR2 ANQGSEA. This CDR3 spans 15 amino acids. With 7 bases clipped from V and 4 bases from J, the junction kept 9 bases outside the gene matches. CDR3 sequence: CSALAGGAVADTQYF. The DNA for the CDR3 is TGCAGCGCGCTAGCGGGGGGGGCAGTAGCAGATACGCAGTATTTT.

J is TRBJ2-5 and V is TRBV27; possibly TRBD1 or TRBD2 for D (6 bases each). Deletions cut 0 bases from V and 8 bases from J, with 19 bases between. The CDR3 loop spans 16 amino acids. Germline V lookup: CDR1 MNHEY, CDR2 SMNVEV (reference sequence). The CDR3 spells CASSLSAGQILRTQYF. Written as DNA, the CDR3 is TGTGCCAGCAGTTTATCGGCGGGACAAATACTAAGAACCCAGTACTTC.